This TCR beta chain was identified in a study of breast tumors, draining lymph nodes, adjacent tissues. Via MiXCR, TCRdb re-called the multiplex PCR reads, giving one row per CDR3 protein. The sample has about 180,000 distinct CDR3 sequences; around a third are singletons. The lymph nodes were axillary draining lymph nodes from breast cancer patients. This clonotype has a handful of counts. Its specificity is not known. The CDR3 totals 14 residues. The V gene's germline CDR1 is MNHEY and CDR2 SMNVEV (reference sequence). With 2 bases removed from V and 13 bases from J, the gap between germline ends came to 20 bases. General study points: Most tumor T cells seemingly derive from lymph node, then expand in tumor.

The chain links TRBV27 to TRBJ2-5; tentatively, D is TRBD1 or TRBD2 (6 bases each). The receptor was derived from a female donor with breast cancer. Some clones in this sample may be carry-over from other donors' samples. Sequencing used axillary lymph node tissue. The CDR3 sequence is CASSLLGGGGETYF. The CDR3 nucleotides are TGTGCCAGCAGTTTACTCGGGGGCGGAGGGGAAACGTACTTC.